This T cell receptor (beta chain) was sequenced during a study of radiotherapy plus CTLA-4 blockade in lung cancer. V lost 6 bases, J lost 4 bases, and 2 bases stayed unmatched. Germline CDR1 is SQVTM and CDR2 is ANQGSEA. This CDR3 is 13 amino acids long. In the case of this clone: Its antigen is currently unknown. The sample carries other DNA sequences with the same CDR3.

Method: immunoSEQ multiplex PCR; TCRdb's copy keeps in-frame clones and lacks some. The sample lists tens of thousands of clones, roughly 85% occurring once. Whole-study results and caveats: Expansion of tumor-derived TCR clones was observed in blood after radiotherapy plus ipilimumab.

Chemo-refractory metastatic non-small-cell lung cancer patients underwent focal radiation alongside CTLA-4 blockade with ipilimumab. This receptor was taken from a human donor with non-small cell lung cancer who had stable disease on radiotherapy plus ipilimumab. The V gene is TRBV29-1, the J gene TRBJ1-5; 11 bases map to TRBD1. The sample was peripheral blood, taken from a patient treated with radiotherapy plus ipilimumab. The CDR3 protein is CSVGDRGNQPQHF. CDR3 coding DNA: TGCAGCGTGGGGGACAGGGGGAATCAGCCCCAGCATTTT.